What follows are 32 T cell receptor beta chains derived from one specimen sequenced in a study of blood T cell repertoires in COVID-19 (dated by TCRdb to 2020 to 2022). Library prep was done by the immunoSEQ multiplex PCR assay. Sourced from immuneACCESS, this table was stored by TCRdb with only in-frame sequences that have V and J called. A share of the clones is absent; for the studies checked, an unresolved V gene accounts for under half, and the remainder has no known explanation. In all, the sample holds about 200,000 clones, and roughly 84% of those were seen once. Clones ranked in the top ten supply 13% of the sample. The sequenced material came from peripheral blood. Every receptor here comes from a human donor in a cohort sampled during active COVID-19.

This chain joins TRBV13 and TRBJ2-1, with 7 bases identical to TRBD1. The germline CDR1 and CDR2 sequences are PRHDT and FYEKMQ (reference sequence). The CDR3 has 12 amino acids. J gave up 8 bases and V 8 bases, and 6 bases lay outside the gene matches. Here the CDR3 DNA reads TGTGCCAGCCACTACAGGGGTTATGAGCAGTTCTTC. This translates into CASHYRGYEQFF.

The chain links TRBV12-1 to TRBJ2-3; the table calls TRBD2, which could not be checked here. TRBV12-1 is noted as a pseudogene. The CDR3 is 20 residues long. CDR3 bases: TGTGCCACCGTCAAGCTTTTGGATCTTCCCGCTAGCGGGGGTTCAGATACGCAGTATTTT. Its protein is CATVKLLDLPASGGSDTQYF.

The chain combines TRBV19 with TRBJ2-7; the match to TRBD1 covers 9 bases. The CDR3 totals 16 residues. Germline V CDR1 and CDR2: LNHDA, SQIVND (reference sequence). V lost 4 bases, J lost 0 bases, and 7 bases stayed unmatched. In nucleotides, the CDR3 is TGTGCCAGTAGTACCCAACGACAGGGGGTCTCCTACGAGCAGTACTTC. Translated: CASSTQRQGVSYEQYF. Looking up the rest from reference TRBV19 and TRBJ2-7 gives the full variable domain: DGGITQSPKYLFRKEGQNVTLSCEQNLNHDAMYWYRQDPGQGLRLIYYSQIVNDFQKGDIAEGYSVSREKKESFPLTVTSAQKNPTAFYLCASSTQRQGVSYEQYFGPGTRLTVT.

The chain combines TRBV7-9 with TRBJ2-3; TRBD2 aligns across 15 bases. From germline, CDR1 is SEHNR and CDR2 FQNEAQ (reference sequence). V trimming: 2 bases; J trimming: 5 bases; junction bases outside the gene matches: 5. There are 17 residues in the CDR3. CDR3 bases: TGTGCCAGCAGCTTATCGGGACTAGCGGGAGGCCAAGATACGCAGTATTTT. This encodes CASSLSGLAGGQDTQYF.

The sample holds a few counts of this clone. The gene calls are TRBV30 and TRBJ1-1; TRBD1 is a possible D gene (6 bases). This CDR3 region has 11 residues. Germline-derived CDR1 and CDR2 are GTSNPN and SVGIG (reference sequence). Trimming stripped 5 bases from V and 7 bases from J, with 11 bases between. The chain's CDR3 is CAWGRTDEAFF. CDR3 in DNA: TGTGCCTGGGGCCGGACAGATGAAGCTTTCTTT.

The gene calls are TRBV29-1 and TRBJ2-7; TRBD2 is a possible D gene (6 bases). The V end was cut by 4 bases, the J end by 6 bases, with 16 bases between. Looked up from germline, CDR1 is SQVTM and CDR2 is ANQGSEA. The CDR3 length is 13 residues. This chain's CDR3 is CSVGGSGGREQYF. The CDR3 DNA reads TGCAGCGTTGGGGGCTCCGGGGGACGCGAGCAGTACTTC.

The CDR3 region has the DNA TGTGCCAGCAGCCTGGGACAGGGAGTACTCGAGCAGTACTTC. Residues: CASSLGQGVLEQYF. This sequence joins TRBV7-9 and TRBJ2-7; 9 bases align to TRBD1. This CDR3 comprises 14 residues. Trimming cost V 5 bases and J 6 bases; bases outside gene matches: 8. The germline CDR1 and CDR2 sequences are SEHNR and FQNEAQ (reference sequence).

CDR3 loop: CASSTYYEQYF. CDR3 nucleotides: TGTGCCAGCAGCACCTATTACGAGCAGTACTTC. The chain combines TRBV7-2 with TRBJ2-7; no clear D gene. The CDR3 is made up of 11 amino acids. Germline lookup yields CDR1 SGHTA and CDR2 FQGNSA. V dropped 5 bases and J dropped 4 bases, with 6 bases sitting between them. Complete variable domain (other parts from reference TRBV7-2 and TRBJ2-7): GAGVSQSPSNKVTEKGKDVELRCDPISGHTALYWYRQSLGQGLEFLIYFQGNSAPDKSGLPSDRFSAERTGGSVSTLTIQRTQQEDSAVYLCASSTYYEQYFGPGTRLTVT.

The chain couples TRBV28 to TRBJ2-7; 11 bases agree with TRBD2. There are 16 residues in the CDR3. V dropped 7 bases and J dropped 2; count of bases not matched to a gene: 10. Germline-derived CDR1 and CDR2 are MDHEN and SYDVKM. CDR3 in DNA: TGTGCCAGCACTCCATGGGGGACTAGCGGCGCCTACGAGCAGTACTTC. Protein product: CASTPWGTSGAYEQYF. Complete variable domain (other parts from reference TRBV28 and TRBJ2-7): DVKVTQSSRYLVKRTGEKVFLECVQDMDHENMFWYRQDPGLGLRLIYFSYDVKMKEKGDIPEGYSVSREKKERFSLILESASTNQTSMYLCASTPWGTSGAYEQYFGPGTRLTVT.

The J gene is TRBJ2-2, the V gene TRBV6-1; TRBD2 matches 9 bases. The CDR3 is made up of 16 amino acids. Germline-derived CDR1 and CDR2 are MNHNS and SASEGT. Germline trimming cut 3 bases from V and 6 bases from J; bases unmatched to any gene: 8. The CDR3 loop is CASSDQREAAAGELFF. Written as DNA, the CDR3 is TGTGCCAGCAGTGATCAGCGGGAGGCCGCGGCCGGGGAGCTGTTTTTT.

The rearrangement links TRBV7-9 to TRBJ1-1; 8 bases are shared with TRBD1. The V segment lost 5 bases and the J segment 3 bases; nucleotides outside the gene matches: 8. The CDR3 is made up of 15 amino acids. Germline CDR1 is SEHNR and CDR2 is FQNEAQ (reference sequence). The CDR3: CASSPIQGQDTEAFF. In DNA form, the CDR3 reads TGTGCCAGCAGCCCAATCCAGGGACAGGACACTGAAGCTTTCTTT.

J is TRBJ2-3 and V is TRBV28; 9 bases fit TRBD1. This CDR3 comprises 15 residues. CDR1 MDHEN and CDR2 SYDVKM come from the germline V gene. Trimming cost V 6 bases and J 0 bases; bases outside gene matches: 4. This CDR3 reads CASSYGTGSTDTQYF. The CDR3 DNA reads as TGTGCCAGCAGCTACGGGACAGGGAGCACAGATACGCAGTATTTT.

The chain uses TRBV18 and TRBJ2-3; 9 bases line up with TRBD2. V lost 1 base and J lost 0; bases outside the gene matches: 8. Germline assignment: CDR1 KGHSH and CDR2 LQKENI. This CDR3 region has 18 residues. CDR3 sequence (DNA): TGTGCCAGCTCACCACTAGCGGGAGTGGATAAAAGCACAGATACGCAGTATTTT. Encoded protein: CASSPLAGVDKSTDTQYF.

The chain uses TRBV3-1 (or the pseudogene TRBV3-2) and TRBJ2-7; 7 bases line up with TRBD1. V lost 5 bases, J lost 6 bases, and 10 bases stayed unmatched. There are 14 residues in the CDR3. CDR1 is LGHDT, CDR2 YNNKEL, per germline (reference sequence). The CDR3: CASSDTSRGREQYF. In nucleotides, the CDR3 is TGTGCCAGCAGCGACACTTCAAGGGGGCGCGAGCAGTACTTC.

This sequence joins TRBV9 and TRBJ1-2; TRBD1 matches at 10 bases. Germline lookup yields CDR1 SGDLS and CDR2 YYNGEE. The CDR3 runs to 15 residues. Unmatched junction bases numbered 9, after V lost 4 bases and J lost 6 bases. CDR3 sequence: CASSPPTDRGDGYTF. The CDR3 region has the DNA TGTGCCAGCAGCCCACCGACGGACAGGGGGGATGGCTACACCTTC.

This clone was picked up one time. The rearrangement uses TRBV29-1 and TRBJ2-5, with D unclear. Germline-derived CDR1 and CDR2 are SQVTM and ANQGSEA. Trimming removed 5 bases from V and 5 bases from J, with 12 bases in between. The CDR3 sequence is 12 residues long. The CDR3 DNA sequence: TGCAGCGTTATAGAGGTTTGGGAGACCCAGTACTTC. Translating it yields CSVIEVWETQYF.

This clone was seen just once. The chain joins TRBV24-1 to TRBJ2-1, with D perhaps TRBD2 (5 bases). The CDR3 is made up of 16 amino acids. V was shortened by 3 bases and J by 10 bases, with 21 bases between the two germline ends. Per germline, CDR1 KGHDR and CDR2 SFDVKD. This CDR3 reads CATSDGGAGTGREQFF. The DNA for the CDR3 is TGTGCCACCAGTGATGGAGGAGCAGGCACTGGAAGGGAGCAGTTCTTC.

The V gene is TRBV11-2, the J gene TRBJ2-3, with 8 bases aligning to TRBD1. Losses at the gene ends were 4 bases for V and 5 bases for J; bases not matched to a gene: 17. Germline V CDR1 and CDR2: SGHAT, FQNNGV. This CDR3 comprises 18 residues. CDR3 region: CASSSQSYGQGWRDTQYF. CDR3 DNA sequence: TGTGCCAGCAGCTCCCAATCTTATGGACAGGGATGGAGAGATACGCAGTATTTT.

The V call is TRBV5-1, the J call TRBJ2-5, with TRBD1 matching over 8 bases. Germline CDR1 and CDR2: SGHRS and YFSETQ. The CDR3 length is 14 residues. Trimming at V came to 4 bases and at J to 3 bases, leaving 5 bases not matched to a gene. The CDR3 nucleotides are TGCGCCAGCAGCCCGGGGACAGGAGAAGAGACCCAGTACTTC. Encoded protein: CASSPGTGEETQYF.

The chain carries TRBV27 and TRBJ2-7; 11 bases match TRBD2. J lost 0 bases, V lost 6 bases, and 4 bases had no gene match. CDR3 length equals 15 residues. CDR1 and CDR2 from the germline V gene are MNHEY and SMNVEV (reference sequence). The CDR3 nucleotides are TGTGCCAGCAGCTCCCTAGCGGGAGGCTCCTACGAGCAGTACTTC. It yields the protein CASSSLAGGSYEQYF.

The chain links TRBV4-1 to TRBJ2-5; 8 nucleotides agree with TRBD2. The CDR3 covers 16 residues. Germline assignment: CDR1 MGHRA and CDR2 YSYEKL. V shed 1 base, J shed 4 bases, and the junction held 8 bases outside the gene matches. The CDR3 loop reads CASSQVASGRGETQYF. The CDR3 nucleotides are TGCGCCAGCAGCCAAGTGGCGAGCGGGAGAGGAGAGACCCAGTACTTC.

The chain combines TRBV24-1 with TRBJ2-7; D unresolved. CDR1 KGHDR and CDR2 SFDVKD come from the germline V gene. The CDR3 is 13 residues long. V was cut by 2 bases and J by 0 bases, with 4 bases left in between. Here the CDR3 DNA reads TGTGCCACCAGTGATTCTTCCTCCTACGAGCAGTACTTC. This sequence encodes CATSDSSSYEQYF.

The V gene is TRBV29-1, the J gene TRBJ2-7, with TRBD2 matching over 11 bases. Germline lookup yields CDR1 SQVTM and CDR2 ANQGSEA. J gave up 5 bases and V 6 bases, and 9 bases lay outside the gene matches. This CDR3 has 14 amino acids. The DNA of the CDR3 is TGCAGCGTCCTAACTAGCGGGAGAGGACACGAGCAGTACTTC. It translates to CSVLTSGRGHEQYF.

V and J are TRBV27 and TRBJ2-3; 9 bases are a match to TRBD2. The V gene's germline CDR1 is MNHEY and CDR2 SMNVEV (reference sequence). Unmatched junction bases numbered 4, after V lost 2 bases and J lost 1 base. This CDR3 comprises 16 residues. CDR3 sequence: CASSLILAGRTDTQYF. Written as DNA, the CDR3 is TGTGCCAGCAGTTTAATCCTAGCGGGACGCACAGATACGCAGTATTTT.

The rearrangement uses TRBV5-1 and TRBJ2-2; D may be TRBD1 (7 bases). CDR3 length equals 16 residues. The V gene's germline CDR1 is SGHRS and CDR2 YFSETQ. V lost 4 bases and J 7 bases, leaving 20 bases between the germline ends. CDR3 in amino acids: CASSPPGTAGIGELFF. CDR3 sequence (DNA): TGCGCCAGCAGCCCCCCCGGGACAGCGGGTATCGGGGAGCTGTTTTTT.

The rearrangement joins TRBV24-1 to TRBJ2-5, with TRBD2 as a possible D gene (5 bases). V lost 0 bases and J 5 bases, leaving 15 bases between the germline ends. The CDR3 runs to 16 residues. Germline CDR1 is KGHDR and CDR2 is SFDVKD. The CDR3, as DNA: TGTGCCACCAGTGATTTGAAAGCGGCCTACGGGGAGACCCAGTACTTC. This translates into CATSDLKAAYGETQYF.

The chain combines TRBV18 with TRBJ2-1; possibly TRBD2 for D (5 bases). This CDR3 contains 17 residues. Germline lookup yields CDR1 KGHSH and CDR2 LQKENI. Trimming left V 3 bases short and J 3 bases short, with 18 bases between. The CDR3: CASSPRLSGHGYNEQFF. The CDR3 nucleotides read TGTGCCAGCTCACCGAGGCTAAGCGGCCACGGCTACAATGAGCAGTTCTTC.

This clone has a single count. V gene TRBV27 combines with J gene TRBJ1-5, with D perhaps TRBD1 (6 bases). V lost 3 bases to trimming and J lost 5 bases, with 8 bases between them. The CDR3 extends over 13 amino acids. Germline V gene data show CDR1 as MNHEY and CDR2 as SMNVEV (reference sequence). In nucleotides, the CDR3 is TGTGCCAGCAGTTTGTACAGGGATCAGCCCCAGCATTTT. It specifies CASSLYRDQPQHF.

The chain couples TRBV28 to TRBJ1-2; 8 bases fit TRBD1. The germline CDR1 and CDR2 sequences are MDHEN and SYDVKM. The V gene end was trimmed by 6 bases and the J gene end by 8 bases; junction bases not matched to a gene: 8. The CDR3 totals 13 residues. CDR3 residues: CASRSGGAFGYTF. The CDR3 nucleotides read TGTGCCAGCAGATCAGGGGGCGCGTTCGGCTACACCTTC.

The CDR3 DNA reads as TGCAGCGTGGATGGGACAGGGATACACCAAGAGACCCAGTACTTC. It is translated as CSVDGTGIHQETQYF. The chain couples TRBV29-1 to TRBJ2-5, with TRBD1 matching 9 bases. CDR1 and CDR2 from the germline V gene are SQVTM and ANQGSEA. J gave up 0 bases and V 6 bases, and 8 bases lay outside the gene matches. The CDR3 consists of 15 residues.

V gene TRBV19 combines with J gene TRBJ1-6; TRBD1 matches at 7 bases. V lost 3 bases to trimming and J lost 9 bases; unmatched junction nucleotides: 8. Looked up from germline, CDR1 is LNHDA and CDR2 is SQIVND (reference sequence). This CDR3 region has 15 residues. CDR3 sequence: CASSISGGIGSPLHF. In nucleotides, the CDR3 is TGTGCCAGTAGTATCTCAGGGGGAATTGGTTCACCCCTCCACTTT.

V gene TRBV18 combines with J gene TRBJ2-1, with a weak D call TRBD1 (5 bases). Germline CDR1 and CDR2: KGHSH and LQKENI. Trimming shortened V by 4 bases and J by 0 bases, and 10 bases separated the two germline ends. The CDR3 is 15 amino acids. Here the CDR3 reads CASSLTGPSYNEQFF. The CDR3 nucleotides read TGTGCCAGCTCACTTACAGGCCCCTCCTACAATGAGCAGTTCTTC.